The 26 T cell receptor beta chains below all came from one sample that was sequenced in a study of brain T cells in children with intractable seizures. Here immunoSEQ multiplex PCR was the method, and the copy in TCRdb shows in-frame clones only, minus some. The data hold over 95,000 clones, with under 95% observed a single time. Sequencing was performed on peripheral blood, taken at surgery. These receptors originate from a boy younger than two with hemimegalencephaly and intractable seizures.

This chain joins TRBV11-2 and TRBJ2-7, with 7 bases that match TRBD1. Trimming cost V 2 bases and J 1 base; bases outside gene matches: 2. CDR1 and CDR2 from the germline V gene are SGHAT and FQNNGV. The CDR3 loop spans 14 amino acids. CDR3 sequence reads: CASSLSDRSYEQYF. As DNA, the CDR3 is TGTGCCAGCAGCTTATCGGACAGGTCCTACGAGCAGTACTTC.

This chain links TRBV5-1 with TRBJ2-5, with 8 bases fitting TRBD2. CDR1 and CDR2 from the germline V gene are SGHRS and YFSETQ. With 4 bases clipped from V and 2 bases from J, the junction kept 7 bases outside the gene matches. The CDR3 is made up of 15 amino acids. CDR3 sequence (DNA): TGCGCCAGCAGCCCCCCCAGCGGGGGTCAAGAGACCCAGTACTTC. Translated, it gives CASSPPSGGQETQYF.

This clone was recorded once. The chain carries TRBV6-2 or TRBV6-3 and TRBJ2-1; no reliable D call. Germline CDR1 reads MNHEY; CDR2 reads SVGEGT. CDR3 length: 13 residues. Trimming left V 2 bases short and J 4 bases short, with 6 bases between. The CDR3 loop is CASSYPFYNEQFF. CDR3 DNA: TGTGCCAGCAGTTACCCCTTTTACAATGAGCAGTTCTTC.

The rearrangement joins TRBV13 to TRBJ2-7, with D uncertain. Looked up from germline, CDR1 is PRHDT and CDR2 is FYEKMQ (reference sequence). Trimming shortened V by 4 bases and J by 4 bases, and 5 bases separated the two germline ends. The CDR3 runs 11 residues. CDR3: CASSSTYEQYF. CDR3 DNA: TGTGCCAGCAGCTCAACATACGAGCAGTACTTC.

The chain uses TRBV10-3 and TRBJ1-4, with TRBD1 identical over 7 bases. The germline gives CDR1 ENHRY, CDR2 SYGVKD. The V segment lost 10 bases and the J segment 8 bases; nucleotides outside the gene matches: 10. The CDR3 length is 13 residues. The CDR3 region has the DNA TGTGCCAGCAGACGACAGGGAGGAGAAAAACTGTTTTTT. It specifies CASRRQGGEKLFF.

The chain is built from TRBV3-1 (or the pseudogene TRBV3-2) and TRBJ2-4; TRBD1 matches at 11 bases. The trim removed 1 base at V and 5 bases at J, leaving 4 bases unmatched. The CDR3 has 16 residues. Germline-derived CDR1 and CDR2 are LGHDT and YNNKEL (reference sequence). The CDR3 protein is CASSQGRGQGENIQYF. CDR3 sequence (DNA): TGTGCCAGCAGCCAAGGCAGGGGACAGGGGGAAAACATTCAGTACTTC.

This clone showed up just once. The chain joins TRBV11-2 to TRBJ2-5, with D possibly matching TRBD1 (6 bases). Germline CDR1 SGHAT, CDR2 FQNNGV. Trimming took 4 bases from V and 1 from J, leaving 22 bases between them. The CDR3 spans 18 residues. This CDR3 reads CASSSPTIPDRPQETQYF. As DNA, the CDR3 is TGTGCCAGCAGCTCCCCAACTATTCCGGACAGACCCCAAGAGACCCAGTACTTC. The full variable domain, in which reference TRBV11-2 and TRBJ2-5 provide the parts outside the CDR3, is EAGVAQSPRYKIIEKRQSVAFWCNPISGHATLYWYQQILGQGPKLLIQFQNNGVVDDSQLPKDRFSAERLKGVDSTLKIQPAKLEDSAVYLCASSSPTIPDRPQETQYFGPGTRLLVL.

The V gene is TRBV7-8, the J gene TRBJ2-1, with D hard to call. Germline V gives CDR1 SGHVS, CDR2 FQNEAQ. The CDR3 runs 15 residues. The V and J ends lost 1 base and 5 bases respectively, with 12 bases between them. The DNA of the CDR3 is TGTGCCAGCAGCTTAGGCACCCTGTCGAACAATGAGCAGTTCTTC. Translation: CASSLGTLSNNEQFF.

This chain links TRBV5-1 with TRBJ2-7; the match to TRBD2 covers 11 bases. J gave up 3 bases and V 0 bases, and 8 bases lay outside the gene matches. Looked up from germline, CDR1 is SGHRS and CDR2 is YFSETQ. CDR3 size: 17 residues. CDR3 in DNA: TGCGCCAGCAGCTTGGAACTTTGGACTAGCGGGCGCTACGAGCAGTACTTC. Protein sequence: CASSLELWTSGRYEQYF.

This clone showed up just once. The rearrangement links TRBV12-3 or TRBV12-4 to TRBJ2-1, with no clear D. V lost 6 bases and J 3 bases, leaving 3 bases between the germline ends. The CDR3 extends over 11 amino acids. In DNA, the CDR3 is TGTGCCAGCAGCTTCTACAATGAGCAGTTCTTC. Protein product: CASSFYNEQFF.

This clone was picked up a small number of times. The V call is TRBV28, the J call TRBJ1-5; tentatively, D is TRBD1 (6 bases). Looked up from germline, CDR1 is MDHEN and CDR2 is SYDVKM. With 6 bases removed from V and 3 bases from J, the gap between germline ends came to 15 bases. The CDR3 is 15 amino acids. CDR3 in amino acids: CASSRGQRPNQPQHF. CDR3 nucleotides: TGTGCCAGCAGCCGCGGACAGCGCCCCAATCAGCCCCAGCATTTT. The full variable domain, completed using reference TRBV28 and TRBJ1-5, is DVKVTQSSRYLVKRTGEKVFLECVQDMDHENMFWYRQDPGLGLRLIYFSYDVKMKEKGDIPEGYSVSREKKERFSLILESASTNQTSMYLCASSRGQRPNQPQHFGDGTRLSIL.

The chain recombines TRBV7-9 with TRBJ2-5, with 9 positions matching TRBD2. Germline V gene data show CDR1 as SEHNR and CDR2 as FQNEAQ (reference sequence). Germline trimming cut 5 bases from V and 5 bases from J; bases unmatched to any gene: 12. This CDR3 is built from 16 residues. The CDR3 bases are TGTGCCAGCAGCCCCTCGTTTAGCGGGAGAGGTGAGACCCAGTACTTC. It is translated as CASSPSFSGRGETQYF. The variable domain in full, completed from reference TRBV7-9 and TRBJ2-5, reads DTGVSQNPRHKITKRGQNVTFRCDPISEHNRLYWYRQTLGQGPEFLTYFQNEAQLEKSRLLSDRFSAERPKGSFSTLEIQRTEQGDSAMYLCASSPSFSGRGETQYFGPGTRLLVL.

The gene calls are TRBV28 and TRBJ2-4; D is perhaps TRBD1 or TRBD2 (5 bases each). The CDR3 runs 17 residues. The V end was cut by 6 bases, the J end by 0 bases, with 18 bases between. Germline CDR1 MDHEN, CDR2 SYDVKM. The DNA of the CDR3 is TGTGCCAGCAGGTCCGGGACCTCGCTTCTAGCCAAAAACATTCAGTACTTC. Amino acids: CASRSGTSLLAKNIQYF.

The gene calls are TRBV7-8 and TRBJ1-5, with D hard to call. V shed 2 bases and J shed 1 base, with 3 bases lying between them. CDR3 size: 13 residues. Germline V gene data show CDR1 as SGHVS and CDR2 as FQNEAQ. CDR3 in DNA: TGTGCCAGCAGCTTATCCAGCAATCAGCCCCAGCATTTT. Protein sequence: CASSLSSNQPQHF.

The CDR3 reads CASSLSPRDEKLFF. DNA of the CDR3: TGTGCCAGCAGTTTATCACCCAGAGATGAAAAACTGTTTTTT. The rearrangement joins TRBV27 to TRBJ1-4; D gene unclear. V lost 0 bases, J lost 6 bases, and 8 bases lay in between. Germline CDR1 MNHEY, CDR2 SMNVEV (reference sequence). The length of the CDR3 is 14 residues.

V is TRBV5-1 and J is TRBJ1-1; tentatively, D is TRBD1 (6 bases). Per germline, CDR1 SGHRS and CDR2 YFSETQ. The CDR3 totals 17 residues. V shed 4 bases and J shed 0 bases, with 19 bases lying between them. CDR3 loop: CASSDGTVGALNTEAFF. CDR3 DNA: TGCGCCAGCAGCGACGGGACCGTGGGGGCTTTGAACACTGAAGCTTTCTTT.

V is TRBV2 and J is TRBJ2-3; 13 bases agree with TRBD2. This CDR3 has 14 amino acids. J gave up 6 bases and V 5 bases, and 2 bases lay outside the gene matches. CDR1 and CDR2 from the germline V gene are SNHLY and FYNNEI. CDR3 region: CASSLTSGRDTQYF. The CDR3 DNA reads as TGTGCCAGCAGTTTGACTAGCGGGAGGGATACGCAGTATTTT. Supplemented by reference TRBV2 and TRBJ2-3, the full variable domain reads EPEVTQTPSHQVTQMGQEVILRCVPISNHLYFYWYRQILGQKVEFLVSFYNNEISEKSEIFDDQFSVERPDGSNFTLKIRSTKLEDSAMYFCASSLTSGRDTQYFGPGTRLTVL.

V and J are TRBV13 and TRBJ1-2; TRBD1 matches at 9 bases. J gave up 4 bases and V 4 bases, and 4 bases lay outside the gene matches. CDR1 and CDR2 from the germline V gene are PRHDT and FYEKMQ (reference sequence). This CDR3 spans 14 amino acids. The CDR3: CASSSGQGPYGYTF. Here the CDR3 DNA reads TGTGCCAGCAGCTCGGGACAGGGCCCCTATGGCTACACCTTC.

V usage is TRBV27 and J usage is TRBJ1-1; D unclear. This CDR3 is built from 16 residues. Germline CDR1 MNHEY, CDR2 SMNVEV (reference sequence). Trimming took off 4 bases at V and 0 bases at J, with 15 bases between the two ends. This chain's CDR3 is CASSSRASFMNTEAFF. The CDR3 nucleotides read TGTGCCAGCAGTTCCCGGGCCTCCTTCATGAACACTGAAGCTTTCTTT.

This sequence joins TRBV28 and TRBJ2-5; TRBD2 might be the D (6 bases). This CDR3 is 15 amino acids long. CDR1 and CDR2 from the germline V gene are MDHEN and SYDVKM. With 4 bases removed from V and 5 bases from J, the gap between germline ends came to 17 bases. As DNA, the CDR3 is TGTGCCAGCAGTTCGGTAGCGGCCACGAGGGAGACCCAGTACTTC. Protein sequence: CASSSVAATRETQYF.

The chain recombines TRBV6-5 with TRBJ2-7; weak D call: TRBD1 (5 bases). V lost 6 bases and J 2 bases, leaving 14 bases between the germline ends. Germline V lookup: CDR1 MNHEY, CDR2 SVGAGI. This CDR3 is built from 14 residues. For the CDR3, the DNA is TGTGCCAGCAGCCCAAGGGGCCCGGCCTACGAGCAGTACTTC. Encoded protein: CASSPRGPAYEQYF.

The V and J genes are TRBV24-1 and TRBJ2-1; 7 nucleotides match TRBD2. CDR3 length: 16 residues. The germline V gene has CDR1 KGHDR and CDR2 SFDVKD. V trimming: 0 bases; J trimming: 0 bases; junction bases outside the gene matches: 1. The CDR3 DNA follows: TGTGCCACCAGTGATTTGGTAGCGGGCTCCTACAATGAGCAGTTCTTC. Translating gives CATSDLVAGSYNEQFF.

The gene calls are TRBV2 and TRBJ2-1; 7 nucleotides line up with TRBD2. The V and J ends lost 5 bases and 6 bases, in that order; junction bases with no gene match: 10. CDR3 length: 15 residues. Germline values: CDR1 SNHLY, CDR2 FYNNEI. In nucleotides, the CDR3 is TGTGCCAGCAGTAAACTAGCGACAATAGGCAATGAGCAGTTCTTC. Amino acid sequence: CASSKLATIGNEQFF.

The V and J genes are TRBV29-1 and TRBJ2-5, with D perhaps TRBD1 (5 bases). The length of the CDR3 is 13 residues. V dropped 7 bases and J dropped 2 bases, with 14 bases sitting between them. CDR1 SQVTM and CDR2 ANQGSEA come from the germline V gene. CDR3 bases: TGCAGCGGCCTTGACAGAAATCAAGAGACCCAGTACTTC. Translated: CSGLDRNQETQYF. Drawing the rest from reference TRBV29-1 and TRBJ2-5, the complete variable domain is SAVISQKPSRDICQRGTSLTIQCQVDSQVTMMFWYRQQPGQSLTLIATANQGSEATYESGFVIDKFPISRPNLTFSTLTVSNMSPEDSSIYLCSGLDRNQETQYFGPGTRLLVL.

This chain connects TRBV7-2 to TRBJ2-2, with TRBD2 matching 7 bases. Looked up from germline, CDR1 is SGHTA and CDR2 is FQGNSA. J lost 1 base, V lost 3 bases, and 2 bases had no gene match. The CDR3 has 15 residues. The CDR3 bases are TGTGCCAGCAGCTTTAGCGGGCAGAACACCGGGGAGCTGTTTTTT. Amino acid sequence: CASSFSGQNTGELFF.

The chain joins TRBV9 to TRBJ1-2; D possibly corresponds to TRBD1 (5 bases). V was cut by 1 base and J by 7 bases, with 8 bases left in between. The CDR3 runs to 12 residues. CDR1 and CDR2 (germline): SGDLS, YYNGEE. CDR3 region: CASSVLGGGYTF. The CDR3 bases are TGTGCCAGCAGCGTATTGGGGGGTGGCTACACCTTC.